Below, 23 T cell receptor beta chains from the same sample are listed, as sequenced in a study of blood T cell repertoires in COVID-19. Sequenced by immunoSEQ multiplex PCR; TCRdb stores in-frame clones only, minus some. Of a few hundred thousand clones in the sample, more than 70% were seen once. The sequencing sample was made of peripheral blood. The receptors derive from a woman between 45 and 60 years old with acute or convalescent COVID-19.

For this clone: Relative to the germline gene, one junction end is altered; a read error may explain this. The rearrangement links TRBV7-9 to TRBJ2-7; 9 nucleotides line up with TRBD1. The CDR3 contains 15 residues. Germline V gene data show CDR1 as SEHNR and CDR2 as FQNEAQ (reference sequence). The DNA for the CDR3 is TGTGCCAGCAGCCTAGCCGGGACAGGGCCGGCCGAGCAGTACTTC. Residues: CASSLAGTGPAEQYF.

This chain joins TRBV28 and TRBJ2-2; 10 bases agree with TRBD1. The CDR3 has 16 amino acids. Germline CDR1 reads MDHEN; CDR2 reads SYDVKM. Trimming at V came to 3 bases and at J to 5 bases, leaving 6 bases not matched to a gene. This CDR3 is CASSLPGQGITGELFF. DNA for the CDR3: TGTGCCAGCAGTTTGCCGGGACAGGGGATTACCGGGGAGCTGTTTTTT.

The chain combines TRBV27 with TRBJ2-7; 9 positions agree with TRBD2. CDR1 is MNHEY, CDR2 SMNVEV, per germline (reference sequence). This CDR3 region has 15 residues. J was trimmed by 7 bases and V by 1 base; bases with no gene match: 8. The CDR3 is CASSLFAGGLSEQYF. The CDR3 bases are TGTGCCAGCAGTTTATTTGCGGGAGGGTTGTCGGAGCAGTACTTC.

The V gene is TRBV28, the J gene TRBJ2-1, with a possible D match to TRBD1 (6 bases). The CDR3 spans 12 residues. Germline CDR1 reads MDHEN; CDR2 reads SYDVKM. Trimming stripped 2 bases from V and 7 bases from J, with 6 bases between. The CDR3 region is CASSLQGNEQFF. For the CDR3, the DNA is TGTGCCAGCAGTTTACAGGGGAATGAGCAGTTCTTC. The full variable domain, completed using reference TRBV28 and TRBJ2-1, is DVKVTQSSRYLVKRTGEKVFLECVQDMDHENMFWYRQDPGLGLRLIYFSYDVKMKEKGDIPEGYSVSREKKERFSLILESASTNQTSMYLCASSLQGNEQFFGPGTRLTVL.

The chain uses TRBV30 and TRBJ2-1; 8 positions match TRBD2. Germline lookup yields CDR1 GTSNPN and CDR2 SVGIG (reference sequence). The CDR3 contains 15 residues. V shed 3 bases, J shed 8 bases, and the junction held 12 bases outside the gene matches. CDR3 bases: TGTGCCTGGAGCGGGGGGGCGACCTCACGCGATGAGCAGTTCTTC. It codes for CAWSGGATSRDEQFF.

V and J are TRBV7-3 and TRBJ2-1; D remains ambiguous. Germline values: CDR1 SGHTA, CDR2 FQGTGA. This CDR3 is 11 amino acids long. Deletions cut 2 bases from V and 9 bases from J, with 5 bases between. CDR3 coding DNA: TGTGCCAGCAGCTTAGGGCGTGAGCAGTTCTTC. Its translation: CASSLGREQFF.

This clone was seen only once. The chain carries TRBV9 and TRBJ2-5, with 12 bases that match TRBD2. From germline, CDR1 is SGDLS and CDR2 YYNGEE. The CDR3 is made up of 15 amino acids. With V trimmed by 1 base and J by 4 bases, 2 bases remained unmatched. CDR3 sequence reads: CASSVSTSGGETQYF. The CDR3 coding sequence is TGTGCCAGCAGCGTATCGACTAGCGGGGGAGAGACCCAGTACTTC.

The CDR3 here is CSVGSGGNTGELFF. The DNA of the CDR3 is TGCAGCGTCGGTAGCGGGGGGAACACCGGGGAGCTGTTTTTT. This rearrangement joins TRBV29-1 to TRBJ2-2, with TRBD2 identical over 9 bases. The V gene end was trimmed by 6 bases and the J gene end by 1 base; junction bases not matched to a gene: 3. There are 14 residues in the CDR3. Germline CDR1 reads SQVTM; CDR2 reads ANQGSEA.

J is TRBJ1-5 and V is TRBV10-3, with 7 positions matching TRBD1. The ends lost 6 bases at V and 3 bases at J; junction bases unmatched: 2. The CDR3 runs 13 residues. The V gene's germline CDR1 is ENHRY and CDR2 SYGVKD. CDR3 in amino acids: CAIRDRDNQPQHF. Here the CDR3 DNA reads TGTGCCATCAGAGACAGGGACAATCAGCCCCAGCATTTT.

Regarding this clone: Possible read error: a much larger clone is one base away. The same CDR3 can be traced to other DNA sequences in this sample. This chain connects TRBV27 to TRBJ2-7, with 9 bases matching TRBD2. The V gene's germline CDR1 is MNHEY and CDR2 SMNVEV (reference sequence). V shed 2 bases and J 2 bases; nucleotides not matched to a gene: 1. The CDR3 length is 14 residues. The CDR3 region is CASSLAGGPYEQYF. In nucleotides, the CDR3 is TGTGCCAGCAGTTTAGCGGGAGGGCCCTACGAGCAGTACTTC.

The rearrangement joins TRBV27 to TRBJ1-1; D is undetermined. V dropped 3 bases and J dropped 9 bases, with 14 bases sitting between them. The germline V gene encodes CDR1 MNHEY and CDR2 SMNVEV (reference sequence). The CDR3 covers 13 residues. The CDR3 bases are TGTGCCAGCAGTTTTTTAATTTCAGGAAAAGCTTTCTTT. Its protein product is CASSFLISGKAFF.

As for this clone: Sequence at one end of the junction differs from germline and may be a read error. The rearrangement uses TRBV11-3 and TRBJ1-1, with D possibly matching TRBD1 (5 bases). The V gene's germline CDR1 is SGHNT and CDR2 YENEEA. CDR3 length: 13 residues. This CDR3 reads CASSSGGNSEAFF. The DNA of the CDR3 is TGTGCCAGCAGCTCTGGGGGGAACAGTGAAGCTTTCTTT.

The chain combines TRBV11-2 with TRBJ2-1; tentatively, D is TRBD2 (6 bases). CDR3 size: 14 residues. Germline V gene lookup returns CDR1 SGHAT and CDR2 FQNNGV. With 5 bases removed from V and 5 bases from J, the gap between germline ends came to 13 bases. This CDR3 reads CASSRGRENNEQFF. The CDR3 DNA reads as TGTGCCAGCAGCCGAGGACGGGAGAACAATGAGCAGTTCTTC. The full variable domain, with the rest looked up from reference TRBV11-2 and TRBJ2-1, is EAGVAQSPRYKIIEKRQSVAFWCNPISGHATLYWYQQILGQGPKLLIQFQNNGVVDDSQLPKDRFSAERLKGVDSTLKIQPAKLEDSAVYLCASSRGRENNEQFFGPGTRLTVL.

The chain employs TRBV7-9 and TRBJ2-7; a weak D match, TRBD1 (6 bases). V shed 5 bases and J shed 2 bases, with 16 bases lying between them. The CDR3 runs to 15 residues. The V gene's germline CDR1 is SEHNR and CDR2 FQNEAQ (reference sequence). The CDR3: CASSPGGDKTYEQYF. The CDR3 coding sequence is TGTGCCAGCAGCCCCGGTGGGGACAAGACCTACGAGCAGTACTTC. Filled out from reference TRBV7-9 and TRBJ2-7, the complete variable domain reads DTGVSQNPRHKITKRGQNVTFRCDPISEHNRLYWYRQTLGQGPEFLTYFQNEAQLEKSRLLSDRFSAERPKGSFSTLEIQRTEQGDSAMYLCASSPGGDKTYEQYFGPGTRLTVT.

This sequence joins TRBV29-1 and TRBJ2-3, with TRBD1 as a possible D gene (6 bases). Germline loops: CDR1 SQVTM, CDR2 ANQGSEA. Trimming pared 5 bases from V and 3 bases from J, leaving 18 bases between. The CDR3 consists of 15 residues. The chain's CDR3 is CSVRFKGERTDTQYF. The CDR3 DNA sequence: TGCAGCGTTCGATTTAAGGGGGAGCGAACAGATACGCAGTATTTT.

The rearrangement links TRBV28 to TRBJ1-4; 9 positions match TRBD1. The junction had 7 bases not matched to a gene; V was cut back by 4 bases and J by 4 bases. Germline V gene sequence: CDR1 MDHEN, CDR2 SYDVKM. This CDR3 comprises 16 residues. The DNA for the CDR3 is TGTGCCAGCAGTTCGACTCCGGGACAGGGTAATGAAAAACTGTTTTTT. Protein: CASSSTPGQGNEKLFF. The variable domain in full, with the rest retrieved from reference TRBV28 and TRBJ1-4, is DVKVTQSSRYLVKRTGEKVFLECVQDMDHENMFWYRQDPGLGLRLIYFSYDVKMKEKGDIPEGYSVSREKKERFSLILESASTNQTSMYLCASSSTPGQGNEKLFFGSGTQLSVL.

This clone was detected only once. The chain has TRBV7-3 and TRBJ2-1; no reliable D call. V was cut by 3 bases and J by 5 bases, with 14 bases left in between. Germline CDR1 reads SGHTA; CDR2 reads FQGTGA. The CDR3 has 15 residues. The CDR3 loop is CASSLALGLHNEQFF. For the CDR3, the DNA is TGTGCCAGCAGCTTGGCCCTAGGCCTCCACAATGAGCAGTTCTTC.

The chain couples TRBV7-9 to TRBJ1-6; TRBD1 matches at 10 bases. CDR1 and CDR2 from the germline V gene are SEHNR and FQNEAQ (reference sequence). The CDR3 has 15 residues. Losses at the gene ends were 4 bases for V and 7 bases for J; bases not matched to a gene: 4. Here the CDR3 DNA reads TGTGCCAGCAGCTCGTTGGACAGGGGGAATTCACCCCTCCACTTT. Translated, it gives CASSSLDRGNSPLHF.

V usage is TRBV3-1 (or the pseudogene TRBV3-2) and J usage is TRBJ2-7, with a tentative D call TRBD1 (6 bases). V was clipped by 1 base and J by 7 bases, with 14 bases between them. Germline CDR1 reads LGHDT; CDR2 reads YNNKEL (reference sequence). There are 14 residues in the CDR3. In DNA form, the CDR3 reads TGTGCCAGCAGCCAAGGGACAGTGGTTAGAGAGCAGTACTTC. Translation gives CASSQGTVVREQYF.

The chain links TRBV18 to TRBJ2-1, with TRBD2 matching 11 bases. V was pared by 6 bases and J by 3 bases, with 7 bases of the junction left unmatched. This CDR3 comprises 16 residues. From germline, CDR1 is KGHSH and CDR2 LQKENI. CDR3 residues: CASSQTTSGSYNEQFF. The CDR3 nucleotides are TGTGCCAGCTCCCAAACCACTAGCGGGAGCTACAATGAGCAGTTCTTC.

The J gene is TRBJ2-2, the V gene TRBV7-3; 8 bases align to TRBD2. V dropped 1 base and J dropped 3; count of bases not matched to a gene: 7. CDR1 SGHTA and CDR2 FQGTGA come from the germline V gene. The CDR3 runs 17 residues. The CDR3 bases are TGTGCCAGCAGCTTAAGCGGGAGGCCCCGGGACACCGGGGAGCTGTTTTTT. It yields the protein CASSLSGRPRDTGELFF.

As concerns this clone: The same CDR3 arises from other DNA sequences in this sample as well. In DNA, the CDR3 is TGTGCCTGGAGGGGACAGGGAAATCAGCCCCAGCATTTT. Translation gives CAWRGQGNQPQHF. V is TRBV30 and J is TRBJ1-5; 9 bases match TRBD1. This CDR3 is 13 amino acids long. From germline, CDR1 is GTSNPN and CDR2 SVGIG (reference sequence). After removal of 3 bases from V and 4 bases from J, the junction contained 1 base not matched to a gene.

The rearrangement links TRBV28 to TRBJ2-4; D not certain. Trimming stripped 5 bases from V and 0 bases from J, with 8 bases between. Per the germline V gene, CDR1 is MDHEN and CDR2 is SYDVKM. The CDR3 length is 14 residues. CDR3 protein: CASSRRIAKNIQYF. DNA for the CDR3: TGTGCCAGCAGTAGGAGAATAGCCAAAAACATTCAGTACTTC.